The 4 T cell receptor beta chains reported below all come from one sample, sequenced in a study of technical replicates of blood from a few donors. Assay used: immunoSEQ multiplex PCR; TCRdb lists only in-frame clones, some missing. The table shows about 49,000 clones, with 92% occurring only once. Sequencing was performed on PBMCs. Source of these receptors: a human donor in good health. Some clones in this sample may be carry-over from other donors' samples.

J is TRBJ1-5 and V is TRBV4-2, with no clear D. V lost 4 bases and J lost 1, with 14 bases in between. CDR1 is LGHNA, CDR2 YNFKEQ, per germline. The CDR3 covers 16 residues. The DNA for the CDR3 is TGTGCCAGCAGCCCCGTGGCGGGAAGGAGCAATCAGCCCCAGCATTTT. It yields the protein CASSPVAGRSNQPQHF.

The rearrangement links TRBV19 to TRBJ2-2, with a possible D match to TRBD1 (5 bases). V dropped 4 bases and J dropped 3 bases, with 15 bases sitting between them. CDR1 and CDR2 from the germline V gene are LNHDA and SQIVND (reference sequence). The CDR3 runs to 16 residues. DNA of the CDR3: TGTGCCAGTAGTACCCCCGGTCAGGGTGACACCGGGGAGCTGTTTTTT. It encodes CASSTPGQGDTGELFF.

This rearrangement joins TRBV19 to TRBJ2-7; 7 bases fit TRBD1. CDR1 and CDR2 (germline): LNHDA, SQIVND (reference sequence). V lost 10 bases and J lost 6; bases outside the gene matches: 15. This CDR3 region has 14 residues. The CDR3 spells CANNFDRARSEQYF. CDR3 DNA sequence: TGTGCCAACAATTTCGACAGGGCCCGTTCCGAGCAGTACTTC.

The chain links TRBV4-3 to TRBJ2-6; 8 bases are a match to TRBD2. The length of the CDR3 is 19 residues. CDR1 LGHNA and CDR2 YSLEER come from the germline V gene. V lost 1 base to trimming and J lost 0 bases; unmatched junction nucleotides: 8. This CDR3 is CASSQVLSGAHSGANVLTF. CDR3 bases: TGCGCCAGCAGCCAAGTCCTTAGCGGGGCCCACTCTGGGGCCAACGTCCTGACTTTC.